This T cell receptor (beta chain) stems from a study of technical replicates of blood from four donors (dated by TCRdb to 2015 to 2018). Details on this clone: Its antigen is unknown. The sample holds no much larger clone one base away, and base qualities are not on file.

V is clipped by 3 bases and J by 8 bases, and the sequence between their germline boundaries is 10 bases long. The germline V gene (reference sequence) supplies CDR1 LNHDA and CDR2 SQIVND. Its CDR3 holds 12 amino acids, cysteine through phenylalanine. The read is trimmed to its CDR3 DNA, 36 bases read in frame from base 1. Library prep was done by the immunoSEQ multiplex PCR assay. TCRdb holds this immuneACCESS table with in-frame rearrangements only. Some clones are missing; in checked studies, unresolved V genes explain under half, and the rest has no known cause. The sample includes about 80,000 clones, with 90% to 95% observed a single time. The ten largest clones represent approximately 0.41% of the sample.

The clonotype comes from a human donor in good health. Source material: T cells isolated from PBMCs. The rearranged segments are TRBV19 and TRBJ1-2; the D gene is unclear. The sequenced DNA is TGTGCCAGTAGTATCGGAGAGTGGGGCTACACCTTC. The resulting protein is CASSIGEWGYTF.